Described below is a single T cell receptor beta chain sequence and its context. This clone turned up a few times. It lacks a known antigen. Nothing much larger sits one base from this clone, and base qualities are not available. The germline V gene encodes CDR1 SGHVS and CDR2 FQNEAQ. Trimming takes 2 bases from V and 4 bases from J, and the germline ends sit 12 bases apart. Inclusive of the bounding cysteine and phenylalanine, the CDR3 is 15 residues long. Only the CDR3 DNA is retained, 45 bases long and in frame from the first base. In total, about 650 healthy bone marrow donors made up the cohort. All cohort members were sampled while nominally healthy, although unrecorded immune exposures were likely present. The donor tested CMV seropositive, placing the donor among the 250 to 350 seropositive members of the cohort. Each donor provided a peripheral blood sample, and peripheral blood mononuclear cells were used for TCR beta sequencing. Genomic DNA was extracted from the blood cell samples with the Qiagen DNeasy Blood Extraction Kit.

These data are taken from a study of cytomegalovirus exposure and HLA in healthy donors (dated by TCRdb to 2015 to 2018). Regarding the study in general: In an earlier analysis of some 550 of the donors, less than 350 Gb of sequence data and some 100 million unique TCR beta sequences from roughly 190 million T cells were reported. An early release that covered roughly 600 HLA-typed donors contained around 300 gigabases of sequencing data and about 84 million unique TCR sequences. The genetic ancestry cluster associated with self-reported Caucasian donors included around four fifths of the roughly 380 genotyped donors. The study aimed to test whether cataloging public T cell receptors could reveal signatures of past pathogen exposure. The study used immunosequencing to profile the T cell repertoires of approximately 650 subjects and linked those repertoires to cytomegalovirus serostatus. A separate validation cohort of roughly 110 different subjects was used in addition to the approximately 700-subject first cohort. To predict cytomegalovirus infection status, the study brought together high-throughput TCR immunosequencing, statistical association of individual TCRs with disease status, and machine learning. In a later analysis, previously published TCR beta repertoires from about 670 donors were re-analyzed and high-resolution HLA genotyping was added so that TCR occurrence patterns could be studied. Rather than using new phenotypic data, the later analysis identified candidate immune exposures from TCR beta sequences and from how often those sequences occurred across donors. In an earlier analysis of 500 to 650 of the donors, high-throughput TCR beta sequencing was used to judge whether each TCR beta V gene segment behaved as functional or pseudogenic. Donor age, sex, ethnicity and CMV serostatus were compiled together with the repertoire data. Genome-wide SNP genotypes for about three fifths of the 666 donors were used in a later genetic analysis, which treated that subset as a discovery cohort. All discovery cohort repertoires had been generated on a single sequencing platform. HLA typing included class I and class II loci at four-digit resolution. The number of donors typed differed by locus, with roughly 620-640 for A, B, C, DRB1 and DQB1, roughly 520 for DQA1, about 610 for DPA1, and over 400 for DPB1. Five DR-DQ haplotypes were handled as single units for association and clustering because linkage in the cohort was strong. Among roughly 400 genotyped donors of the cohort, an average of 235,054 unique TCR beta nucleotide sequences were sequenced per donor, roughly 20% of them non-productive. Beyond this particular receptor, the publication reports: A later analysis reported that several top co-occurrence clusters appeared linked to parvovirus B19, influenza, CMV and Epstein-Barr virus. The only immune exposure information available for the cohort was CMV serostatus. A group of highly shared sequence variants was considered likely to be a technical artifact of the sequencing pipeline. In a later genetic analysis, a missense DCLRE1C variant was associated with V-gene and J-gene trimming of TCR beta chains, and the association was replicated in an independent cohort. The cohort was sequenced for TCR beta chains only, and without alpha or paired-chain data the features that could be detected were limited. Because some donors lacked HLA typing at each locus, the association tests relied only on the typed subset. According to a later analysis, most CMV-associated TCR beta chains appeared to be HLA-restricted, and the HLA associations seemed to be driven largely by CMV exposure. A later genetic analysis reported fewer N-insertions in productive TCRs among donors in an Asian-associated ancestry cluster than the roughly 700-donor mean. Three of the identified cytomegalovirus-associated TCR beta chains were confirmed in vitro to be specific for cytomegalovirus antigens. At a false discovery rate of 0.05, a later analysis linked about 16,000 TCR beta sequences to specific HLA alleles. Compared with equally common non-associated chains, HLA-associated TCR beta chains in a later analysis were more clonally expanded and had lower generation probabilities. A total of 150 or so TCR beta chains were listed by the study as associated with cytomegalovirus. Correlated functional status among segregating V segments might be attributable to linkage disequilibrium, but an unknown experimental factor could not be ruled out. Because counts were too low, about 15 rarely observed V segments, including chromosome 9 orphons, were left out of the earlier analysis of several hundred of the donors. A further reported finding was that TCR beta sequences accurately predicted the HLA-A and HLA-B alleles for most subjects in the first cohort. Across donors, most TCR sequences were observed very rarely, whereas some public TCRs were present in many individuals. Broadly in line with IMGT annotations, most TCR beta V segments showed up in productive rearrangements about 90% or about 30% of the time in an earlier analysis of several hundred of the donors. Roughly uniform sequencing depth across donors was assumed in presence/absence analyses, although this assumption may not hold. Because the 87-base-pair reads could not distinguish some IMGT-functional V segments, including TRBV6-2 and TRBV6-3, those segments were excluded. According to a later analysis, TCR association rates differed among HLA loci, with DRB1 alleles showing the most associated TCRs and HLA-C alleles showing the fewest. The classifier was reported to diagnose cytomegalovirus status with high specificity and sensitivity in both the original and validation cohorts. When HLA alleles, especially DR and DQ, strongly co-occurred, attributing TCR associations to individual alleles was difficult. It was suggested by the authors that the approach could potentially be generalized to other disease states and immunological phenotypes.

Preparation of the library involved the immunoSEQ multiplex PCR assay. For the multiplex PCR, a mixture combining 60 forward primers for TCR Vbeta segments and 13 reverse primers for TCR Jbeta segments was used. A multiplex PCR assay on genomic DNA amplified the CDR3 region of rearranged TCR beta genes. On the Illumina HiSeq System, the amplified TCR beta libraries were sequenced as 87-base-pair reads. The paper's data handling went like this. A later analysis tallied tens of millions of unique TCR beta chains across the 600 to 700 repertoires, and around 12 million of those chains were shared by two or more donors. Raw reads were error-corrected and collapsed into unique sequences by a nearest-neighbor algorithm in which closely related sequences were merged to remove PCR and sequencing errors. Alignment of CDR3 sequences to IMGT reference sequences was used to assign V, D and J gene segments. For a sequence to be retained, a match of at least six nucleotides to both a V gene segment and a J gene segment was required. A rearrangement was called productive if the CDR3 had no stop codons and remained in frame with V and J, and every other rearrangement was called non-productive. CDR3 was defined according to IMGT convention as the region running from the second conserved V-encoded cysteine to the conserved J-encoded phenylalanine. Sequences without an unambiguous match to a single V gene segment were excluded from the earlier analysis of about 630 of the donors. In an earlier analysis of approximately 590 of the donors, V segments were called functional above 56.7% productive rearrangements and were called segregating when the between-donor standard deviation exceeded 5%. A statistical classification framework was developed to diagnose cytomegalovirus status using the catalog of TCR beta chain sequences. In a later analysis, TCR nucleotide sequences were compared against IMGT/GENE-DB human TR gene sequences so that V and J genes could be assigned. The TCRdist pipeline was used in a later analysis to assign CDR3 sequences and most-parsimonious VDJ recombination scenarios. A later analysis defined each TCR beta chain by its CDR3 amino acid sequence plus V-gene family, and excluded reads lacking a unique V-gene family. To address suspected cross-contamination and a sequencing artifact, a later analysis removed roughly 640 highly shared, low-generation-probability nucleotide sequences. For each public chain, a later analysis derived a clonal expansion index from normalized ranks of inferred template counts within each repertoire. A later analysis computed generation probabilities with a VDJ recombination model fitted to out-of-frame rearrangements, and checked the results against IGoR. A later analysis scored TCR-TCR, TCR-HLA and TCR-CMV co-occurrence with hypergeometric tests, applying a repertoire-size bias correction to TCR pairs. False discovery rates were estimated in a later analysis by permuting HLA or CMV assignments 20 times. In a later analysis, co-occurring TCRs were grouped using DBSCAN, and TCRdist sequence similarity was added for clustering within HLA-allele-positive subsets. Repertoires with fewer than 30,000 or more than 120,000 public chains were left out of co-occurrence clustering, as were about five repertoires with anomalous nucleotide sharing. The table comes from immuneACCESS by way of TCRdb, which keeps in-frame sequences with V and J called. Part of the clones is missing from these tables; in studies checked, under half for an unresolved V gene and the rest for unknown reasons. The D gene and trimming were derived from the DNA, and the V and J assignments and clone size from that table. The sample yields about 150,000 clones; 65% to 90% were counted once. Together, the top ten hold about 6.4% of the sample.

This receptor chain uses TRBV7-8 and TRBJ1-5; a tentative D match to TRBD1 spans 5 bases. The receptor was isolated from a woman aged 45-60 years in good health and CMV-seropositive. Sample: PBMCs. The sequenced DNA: TGTGCCAGCAGCTTACGCGACAGTCTTAATCAGCCCCAGCATTTT. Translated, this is CASSLRDSLNQPQHF.